This T cell receptor beta chain was sequenced for a study of OX40 agonist ivuxolimab in advanced cancers. About the investigation overall: Ivuxolimab was a fully human IgG2 agonistic monoclonal antibody targeting the costimulatory receptor OX40 (CD134). Intravenous ivuxolimab was administered to patients every 2 weeks at six dose levels: 0.01, 0.1, 0.3, 1.5, 3 and 10 mg/kg. Of the approximately 54 patients in dose escalation, 19 had hepatocellular carcinoma, roughly 15 had melanoma, 9 had renal cell carcinoma and 9 had head and neck cancer. The dose-escalation cohort was roughly 80% male with a mean age of approximately 59 years, ranging from about 20 to 80. Patients were allowed to have had prior anti-PD-1, anti-PD-L1 or anti-CTLA-4 therapy, and approximately 39% of the dose-escalation patients had been treated with checkpoint inhibitors. Partial responses occurred in three dose-escalation patients: two with cutaneous melanoma and one with hepatocellular carcinoma. Peripheral TCRbeta sequencing was intended to test whether TCR sequence diversity was altered and clonal T-cell expansion was caused by ivuxolimab. The paper covers the monotherapy dose-escalation part of the phase I ivuxolimab trial, which included N ≈ 50 patients.

CDR1 and CDR2 (MDHEN, SYDVKM) derive from the germline V gene. Trimming removed 2 bases from V and 4 bases from J, leaving 5 bases between the germline ends. The CDR3 numbers 13 residues from cysteine through phenylalanine. The kept DNA is CDR3 alone, 39 bases in frame from the first base. About this clone itself: Its antigen is not yet known. No much larger clone exists at a distance of one base, and base qualities are not known.

For sequencing of the TCRbeta CDR3 region, genomic DNA was extracted from the sorted cells. The immunoSEQ Assay was used for sequencing of TCRbeta CDR3 regions. TCRdb holds this immuneACCESS table with in-frame rearrangements only. Some clones are missing; in checked studies, unresolved V genes explain under half, and the rest has no known cause. The sample includes about 45,000 clones, with about 90% observed a single time. The ten largest account for roughly 0.98% of the sample. What the research found in general, with its limitations: Low levels of normalized T-cell clonal expansion were also seen in some nonresponding patients. At doses of 0.1 to 3.0 mg/kg, clonal expansion of both CD4+ and CD8+ T cells in blood was seen between baseline and week 6. Which antigens the clonally expanded peripheral T cells were specific for was not determined. In the 0.1-3.0 mg/kg groups, partial responders had among the lowest normalized peripheral clonal expansion, particularly in CD8+ T cells. After ivuxolimab, expanded clones were on average more numerous among CD8+ T cells than among CD4+ T cells.

The trial excluded patients who had a history of autoimmune disease or were on systemic immunosuppression. In every dose cohort, peripheral blood was drawn for TCR sequencing at baseline, cycle 4 day 1, and cycle 7 day 1. Samples came from an open-label, multicenter, first-in-human phase I dose-escalation trial of ivuxolimab. Adults with locally advanced or metastatic melanoma, renal cell carcinoma, hepatocellular carcinoma or head and neck squamous cell carcinoma were enrolled in the trial. Before TCR sequencing, CD4+ T cells and CD8+ T cells from peripheral blood were sorted into separate populations.

The chain employs TRBV28 and TRBJ2-2; a confident D gene designation cannot be given. This TCR derives from an adult with an advanced solid tumor such as melanoma, head and neck, liver or kidney cancer. The starting material was CD4+ or CD8+ T cells sorted from blood, obtained in a trial of the OX40 agonist ivuxolimab. CDR3 protein: CASSLVSTGELFF. The DNA sequence is given as TGTGCCAGCAGTTTAGTCAGCACCGGGGAGCTGTTTTTT.